The 11 T cell receptor beta chains presented below share a single source sample, sequenced in a study of T cell repertoires in cytomegalovirus infection. One entry per CDR3 protein, called by TCRdb with MiXCR from the reads. Of fewer than 350,000 distinct CDR3 sequences in the sample, 15% to 20% were seen once. Material: PBMCs. These receptor sequences come from a human donor in good health (CMV status not recorded). Some clones in this sample may be carry-over from other donors' samples.

This clonotype was counted at least ten times. J is TRBJ1-2 and V is TRBV7-2, with TRBD1 matching over 7 bases. Germline assignment: CDR1 SGHTA and CDR2 FQGNSA. The CDR3 runs 13 residues. V lost 3 bases to trimming and J lost 6 bases; unmatched junction nucleotides: 4. CDR3 region: CASSLADRDGYTF. The CDR3 DNA is TGTGCCAGCAGCTTGGCCGACAGGGATGGCTACACCTTC.

The V and J genes are TRBV19 and TRBJ2-7; D is perhaps TRBD1 or TRBD2 (5 bases each). Trimming took 6 bases from V and 2 from J, leaving 17 bases between them. This CDR3 is 15 amino acids long. Germline V gene sequence: CDR1 LNHDA, CDR2 SQIVND (reference sequence). The CDR3 coding sequence is TGTGCCAGTAGAGACCCGACCGGGGCGCCCTACGAGCAGTACTTC. Its translation is CASRDPTGAPYEQYF.

The rearrangement links TRBV20-1 to TRBJ2-1; 8 positions match TRBD2. This CDR3 has 16 residues. J lost 6 bases, V lost 0 bases, and 10 bases had no gene match. Germline V gives CDR1 DFQATT, CDR2 SNEGSKA (reference sequence). This chain's CDR3 is CSAREGAGALSNEQFF. DNA of the CDR3: TGCAGTGCTAGAGAGGGAGCGGGGGCCCTAAGCAATGAGCAGTTCTTC.

This chain links TRBV6-6 with TRBJ1-2; TRBD1 agrees at 9 bases. The CDR3 length is 13 residues. V lost 8 bases, J lost 8 bases, and 9 bases stayed unmatched. CDR1 and CDR2 (germline): MNHNY, SVGAGI (reference sequence). CDR3 in DNA: TGTGCCAGCTGGGGGACAGGGCGGGAGGGCTACACCTTC. Translated: CASWGTGREGYTF.

This clonotype was recorded many times. The V call is TRBV6-6, the J call TRBJ2-7; 11 nucleotides align to TRBD1. This CDR3 region has 16 residues. J was trimmed by 7 bases and V by 5 bases; bases with no gene match: 13. Per the germline V gene, CDR1 is MNHNY and CDR2 is SVGAGI (reference sequence). CDR3 nucleotides: TGTGCCAGCAGTGCAGGACAGGGGGCCCGCTCGCGGGAGCAGTACTTC. This encodes CASSAGQGARSREQYF.

This clonotype appeared a few times. The chain couples TRBV25-1 to TRBJ1-2, with no clear D. CDR3 length: 11 residues. V was trimmed by 0 bases and J by 6 bases, leaving 2 bases between them. Germline CDR1 MGHDK, CDR2 SYGVNS. The CDR3 reads CASSEYNGYTF. The CDR3 nucleotides are TGTGCCAGCAGTGAATATAATGGCTACACCTTC.

This clonotype showed up many times. The chain combines TRBV12-3 or TRBV12-4 with TRBJ2-5; a possible D gene is TRBD2 (6 bases). V was shortened by 3 bases and J by 0 bases, with 11 bases between the two germline ends. This CDR3 comprises 15 residues. CDR3 DNA: TGTGCCAGCAGTTTTCAAAGCGGGTACCAAGAGACCCAGTACTTC. Amino acid sequence: CASSFQSGYQETQYF.

This clonotype showed up just a few times. The V and J genes are TRBV15 and TRBJ2-2; TRBD1 aligns across 9 bases. Germline V gene data show CDR1 as LNHNV and CDR2 as YYDKDF (reference sequence). CDR3 length: 15 amino acids. V trimming: 3 bases; J trimming: 4 bases; junction bases outside the gene matches: 3. CDR3 region: CATSSYRGPTGELFF. In nucleotides, the CDR3 is TGTGCCACCAGCAGTTACAGGGGGCCCACCGGGGAGCTGTTTTTT.

The table lists this clonotype with many counts. The rearrangement uses TRBV12-3 or TRBV12-4 and TRBJ1-4; tentative D call: TRBD1 (6 bases). The CDR3 is 15 residues long. The V gene lost 5 bases and the J gene lost 7 bases, with 17 bases spanning the gap. As DNA, the CDR3 is TGTGCCAGCAGTGGGTTTACAGGGTTCGGTGAAAAACTGTTTTTT. Amino acids: CASSGFTGFGEKLFF.

This clonotype was seen a few times. The chain combines TRBV19 with TRBJ2-3; D gene ambiguous. This CDR3 is 13 amino acids long. Germline-derived CDR1 and CDR2 are LNHDA and SQIVND (reference sequence). V was shortened by 3 bases and J by 3 bases, with 7 bases between the two germline ends. The CDR3 nucleotides read TGTGCCAGTAGTATGGGTATAACAGATACGCAGTATTTT. The encoded protein is CASSMGITDTQYF.

This clonotype has at least ten counts. This sequence joins TRBV7-2 and TRBJ1-1; 7 bases line up with TRBD1. CDR3 length: 16 amino acids. The V segment lost 2 bases and the J segment 6 bases; nucleotides outside the gene matches: 12. CDR1 and CDR2 from the germline V gene are SGHTA and FQGNSA. The CDR3 DNA sequence: TGTGCCAGCAGCTTACCGCCAGGGGGGGTGAAGGCTGAAGCTTTCTTT. Translated: CASSLPPGGVKAEAFF.